This T cell receptor beta chain emerged from a study of blood T cell repertoires in COVID-19. Overall study: From the United States, Italy and Spain came samples of acute and convalescent COVID-19.

The length of the CDR3 is 15 residues. Germline V CDR1 and CDR2: SEHNR, FQNEAQ (reference sequence). V lost 5 bases, J lost 2 bases, and 2 bases stayed unmatched. Authors' analysis steps: Quantification of nucleated cells was approximated via reference gene primer amplification. The method was immunoSEQ multiplex PCR; TCRdb's version includes in-frame clones alone and lacks a portion of them. V, J and clone size derive from that table, while D and trimming were established from the DNA sequence. The table lists approximately 300,000 clones, around 90% of them singletons. The age range of participants was about 18 to 95 years, with residence in fewer than 25 US areas. Resolution of symptoms, clearance, or two negative PCRs was present in recovered Cohort 3 donors.

The V and J genes are TRBV7-9 and TRBJ2-1, with TRBD2 matching 11 bases. The clonotype originates from a man aged 60 to 69 who had recovered from COVID-19. The sample consisted of PBMCs or T cells enriched from blood (not recorded which). CDR3 in amino acids: CASSPSGGTYNEQFF. CDR3 in DNA: TGTGCCAGCAGCCCTAGCGGGGGGACCTACAATGAGCAGTTCTTC.